This TCR beta chain comes out of a study of Ad26.COV2.S vaccination and SARS-CoV-2 variants. Study-wide background: Donor got 5x10^10 or 1x10^11 viral particles of Ad26.COV2.S. The study's findings and limits: Using TCR breadth and depth analyses may have led to underestimated total T cell responses. Vaccine and placebo recipients had similar non-spike TCR breadth.

Trimming shortened V by 4 bases and J by 0 bases, and 8 bases separated the two germline ends. The length of the CDR3 is 15 residues. The V gene's germline CDR1 is SGHRS and CDR2 YFSETQ. Remarks on this clone: Its target is unknown.

Here immunoSEQ multiplex PCR was the method, and the copy in TCRdb shows in-frame clones only, minus some. Of about 450,000 clones in the sample, about 88% were seen once. Sample treatment: about 20 received Ad26.COV2.S at low or high dose, single or two shots; about 5 received placebo; per-sample allocation not given. At day 63 after the first vaccine or placebo injection, samples were drawn. In the vaccine, an Ad26 vector expressed the SARS-CoV-2 spike of the Wuhan strain. The clonotype originates from a person between 18 and 60 years old who received the Ad26.COV2.S COVID-19 vaccine or a placebo. Sequencing was performed on peripheral blood, taken in a trial of Ad26.COV2.S vaccine versus placebo. The chain has TRBV5-1 and TRBJ2-6, with D possibly matching TRBD2 (5 bases). The CDR3 loop reads CASSPGSSGANVLTF. CDR3 nucleotides: TGCGCCAGCAGCCCTGGGAGCTCTGGGGCCAACGTCCTGACTTTC.